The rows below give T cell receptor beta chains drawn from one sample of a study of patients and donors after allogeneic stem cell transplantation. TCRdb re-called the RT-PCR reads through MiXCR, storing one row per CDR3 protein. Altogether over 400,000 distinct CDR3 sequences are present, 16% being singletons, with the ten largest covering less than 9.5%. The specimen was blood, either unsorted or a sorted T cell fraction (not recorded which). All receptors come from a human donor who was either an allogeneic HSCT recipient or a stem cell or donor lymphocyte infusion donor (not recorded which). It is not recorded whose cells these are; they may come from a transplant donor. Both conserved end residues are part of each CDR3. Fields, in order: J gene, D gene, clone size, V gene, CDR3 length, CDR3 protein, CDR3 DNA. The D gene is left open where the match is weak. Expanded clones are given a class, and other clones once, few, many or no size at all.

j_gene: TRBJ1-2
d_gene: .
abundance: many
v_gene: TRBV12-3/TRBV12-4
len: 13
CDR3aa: CASSKGLLYGYTF
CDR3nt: TGTGCCAGCAGCAAGGGACTGCTCTATGGCTACACCTTC

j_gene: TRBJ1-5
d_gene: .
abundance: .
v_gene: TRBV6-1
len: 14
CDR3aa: CASRGRISNQPQHF
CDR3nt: TGTGCCAGTAGGGGAAGGATTAGCAATCAGCCCCAGCATTTT

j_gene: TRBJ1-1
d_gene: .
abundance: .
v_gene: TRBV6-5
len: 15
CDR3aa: CASSSRLGDLTEAFF
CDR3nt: TGTGCCAGCAGTTCTCGGCTGGGGGATCTCACTGAAGCTTTCTTT

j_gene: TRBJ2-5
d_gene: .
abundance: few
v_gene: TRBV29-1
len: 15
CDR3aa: CSVEDGGVAQETQYF
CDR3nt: TGCAGCGTTGAAGACGGAGGCGTCGCCCAAGAGACCCAGTACTTC

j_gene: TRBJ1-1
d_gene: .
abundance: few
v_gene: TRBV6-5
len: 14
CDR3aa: CASSSLDTNTEAFF
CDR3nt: TGTGCCAGCAGTTCTTTAGACACGAACACTGAAGCTTTCTTT

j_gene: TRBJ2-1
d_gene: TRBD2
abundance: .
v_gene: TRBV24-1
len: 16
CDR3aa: CATSDLGAGEGNEQFF
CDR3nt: TGTGCCACCAGTGACCTCGGAGCGGGAGAGGGAAATGAGCAGTTCTTC

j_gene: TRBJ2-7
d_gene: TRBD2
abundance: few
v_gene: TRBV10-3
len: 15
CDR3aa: CAISSLREGSYEQYF
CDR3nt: TGTGCCATCAGTAGCTTACGGGAGGGCTCCTACGAGCAGTACTTC

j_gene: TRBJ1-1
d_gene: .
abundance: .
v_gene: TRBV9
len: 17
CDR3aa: CASSVAGGDIGDTEAFF
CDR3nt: TGTGCCAGCAGCGTAGCCGGTGGGGATATCGGGGACACTGAAGCTTTCTTT

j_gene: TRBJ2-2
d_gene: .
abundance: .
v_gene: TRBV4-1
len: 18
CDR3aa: CASSQGYTPTGNTGELFF
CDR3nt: TGCGCCAGCAGCCAAGGGTATACACCAACCGGAAACACCGGGGAGCTGTTTTTT

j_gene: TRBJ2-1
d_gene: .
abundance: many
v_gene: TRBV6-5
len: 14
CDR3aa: CASSYSGNYNEQFF
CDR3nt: TGTGCCAGCAGTTACTCGGGAAACTACAATGAGCAGTTCTTC

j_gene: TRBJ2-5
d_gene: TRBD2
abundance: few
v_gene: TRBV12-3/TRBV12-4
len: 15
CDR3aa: CASSPSGRRGETQYF
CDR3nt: TGTGCCAGCAGCCCCAGCGGGAGGCGTGGGGAGACCCAGTACTTC

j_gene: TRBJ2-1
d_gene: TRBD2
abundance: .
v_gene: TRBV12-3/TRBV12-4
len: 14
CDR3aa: CASNTVAGDGEQFF
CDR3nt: TGTGCCAGCAACACAGTAGCGGGAGACGGGGAGCAGTTCTTC

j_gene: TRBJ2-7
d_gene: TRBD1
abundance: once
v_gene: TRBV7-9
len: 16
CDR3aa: CASSLALGTGDYEQYF
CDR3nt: TGTGCCAGCAGCTTAGCGCTAGGGACAGGGGACTACGAGCAGTACTTC

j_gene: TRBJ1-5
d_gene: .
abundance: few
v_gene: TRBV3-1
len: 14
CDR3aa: CASSQDGQYQPQHF
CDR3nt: TGTGCCAGCAGCCAAGATGGACAGTATCAGCCCCAGCATTTT

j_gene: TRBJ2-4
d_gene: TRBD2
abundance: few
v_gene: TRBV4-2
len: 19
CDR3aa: CASSSFEGALGLAENIQYF
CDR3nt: TGTGCCAGCAGCAGTTTTGAGGGGGCCCTGGGACTAGCGGAAAACATTCAGTACTTC

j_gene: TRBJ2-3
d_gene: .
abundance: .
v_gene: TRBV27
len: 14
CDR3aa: CASSFGAGRDTQYF
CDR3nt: TGTGCCAGCAGTTTTGGGGCAGGACGAGATACGCAGTATTTT

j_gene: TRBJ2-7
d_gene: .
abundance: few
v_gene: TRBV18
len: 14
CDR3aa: CASSPPGGQYEQYF
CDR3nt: TGTGCCAGCTCACCACCAGGCGGACAATACGAGCAGTACTTC

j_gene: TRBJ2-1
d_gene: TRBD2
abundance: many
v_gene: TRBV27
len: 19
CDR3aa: CASSNPGLAGRRSYNEQFF
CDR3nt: TGTGCCAGCAGTAATCCGGGACTAGCGGGGCGTCGCTCCTACAATGAGCAGTTCTTC

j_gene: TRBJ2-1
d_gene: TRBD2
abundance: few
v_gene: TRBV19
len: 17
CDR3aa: CASSLGLAKSSYNEQFF
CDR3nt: TGTGCCAGTAGTCTCGGACTAGCGAAGAGCTCCTACAATGAGCAGTTCTTC

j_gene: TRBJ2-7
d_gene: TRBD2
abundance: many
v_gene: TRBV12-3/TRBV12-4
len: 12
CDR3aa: CASSFGGYEQYF
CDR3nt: TGTGCCAGCAGTTTCGGGGGGTACGAGCAGTACTTC

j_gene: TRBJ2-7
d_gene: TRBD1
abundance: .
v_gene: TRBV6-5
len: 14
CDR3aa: CASSSTGGSGEQYF
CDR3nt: TGTGCCAGCAGTTCGACAGGGGGATCGGGCGAGCAGTACTTC

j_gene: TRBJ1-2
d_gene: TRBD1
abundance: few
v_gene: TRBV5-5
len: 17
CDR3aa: CASSFGTPGQGEYGYTF
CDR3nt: TGTGCCAGCAGCTTTGGGACCCCGGGACAGGGGGAATATGGCTACACCTTC

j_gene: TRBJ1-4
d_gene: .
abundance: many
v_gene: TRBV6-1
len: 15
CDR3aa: CASSIVGATNEKLFF
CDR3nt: TGTGCCAGCAGTATAGTAGGGGCAACTAATGAAAAACTGTTTTTT

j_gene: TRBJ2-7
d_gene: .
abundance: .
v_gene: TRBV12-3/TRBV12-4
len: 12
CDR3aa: CASSLVGRRQYF
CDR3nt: TGTGCCAGCAGTTTAGTTGGACGGCGGCAGTACTTC

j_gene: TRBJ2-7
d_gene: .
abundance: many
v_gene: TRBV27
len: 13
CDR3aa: CASSLSRGYEQYF
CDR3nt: TGTGCCAGCAGTTTATCAAGAGGCTACGAGCAGTACTTC

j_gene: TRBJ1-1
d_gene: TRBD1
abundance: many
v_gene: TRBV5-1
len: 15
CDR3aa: CASSLGQGMRTEAFF
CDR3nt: TGCGCCAGCAGCCTCGGACAGGGGATGAGGACTGAAGCTTTCTTT

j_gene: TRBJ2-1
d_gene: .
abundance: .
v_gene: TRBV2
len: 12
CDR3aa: CASSDTAGEQFF
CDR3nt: TGTGCCAGCAGTGATACTGCGGGAGAGCAGTTCTTC

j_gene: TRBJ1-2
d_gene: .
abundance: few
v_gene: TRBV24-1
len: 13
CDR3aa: CATSDWGPDGYTF
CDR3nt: TGTGCCACCAGTGATTGGGGTCCCGATGGCTACACCTTC

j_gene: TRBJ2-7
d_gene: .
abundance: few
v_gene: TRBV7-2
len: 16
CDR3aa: CASSLIRGGRSYEQYF
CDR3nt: TGTGCCAGCAGCTTAATCAGGGGGGGGCGATCCTACGAGCAGTACTTC

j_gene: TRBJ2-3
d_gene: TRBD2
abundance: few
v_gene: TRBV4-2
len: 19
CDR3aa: CASSQGKTSGPWGTDTQYF
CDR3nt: TGTGCCAGCAGCCAAGGGAAAACTAGCGGGCCGTGGGGCACAGATACGCAGTATTTT

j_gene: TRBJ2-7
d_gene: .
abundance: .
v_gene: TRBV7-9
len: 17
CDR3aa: CASSLGYRGTRTHEQYF
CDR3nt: TGTGCCAGCAGCTTAGGATACCGGGGGACCAGGACCCACGAGCAGTACTTC

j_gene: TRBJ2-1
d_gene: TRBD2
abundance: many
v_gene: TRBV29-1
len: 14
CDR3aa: CSSQGGLARNEQFF
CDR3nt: TGCAGCTCCCAAGGGGGACTAGCGAGGAATGAGCAGTTCTTC

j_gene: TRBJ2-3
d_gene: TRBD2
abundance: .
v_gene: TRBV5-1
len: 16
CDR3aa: CASSLGTSGRTDTQYF
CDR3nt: TGCGCCAGCAGCTTGGGGACTAGCGGGAGGACAGATACGCAGTATTTT

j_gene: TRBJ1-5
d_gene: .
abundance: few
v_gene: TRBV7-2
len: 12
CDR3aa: CASSLVGTPQHF
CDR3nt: TGTGCCAGCAGCTTAGTGGGGACGCCCCAGCATTTT

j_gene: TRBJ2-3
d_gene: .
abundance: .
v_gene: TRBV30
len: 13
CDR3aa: CAWSLALADTQYF
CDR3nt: TGTGCCTGGAGTCTAGCGTTGGCAGATACGCAGTATTTT

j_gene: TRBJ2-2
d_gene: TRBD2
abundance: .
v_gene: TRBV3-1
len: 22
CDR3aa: CASSPSPVPGLAGGRYTGELFF
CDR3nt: TGTGCCAGCAGCCCTTCCCCCGTTCCGGGACTAGCGGGGGGGCGGTACACCGGGGAGCTGTTTTTT

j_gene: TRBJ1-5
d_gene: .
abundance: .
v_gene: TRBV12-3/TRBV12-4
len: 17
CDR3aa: CASSLARAGARVQPQHF
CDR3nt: TGTGCCAGCAGTTTAGCGAGGGCCGGGGCGCGAGTTCAGCCCCAGCATTTT

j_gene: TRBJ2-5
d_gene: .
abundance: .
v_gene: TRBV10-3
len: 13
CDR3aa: CAIRSYQQETQYF
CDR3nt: TGTGCCATCAGGAGTTATCAGCAAGAGACCCAGTACTTC

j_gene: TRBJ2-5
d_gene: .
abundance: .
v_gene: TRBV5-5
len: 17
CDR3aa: CASSLGGSRYYQETQYF
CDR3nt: TGTGCCAGCAGCTTGGGAGGCTCCAGGTACTACCAAGAGACCCAGTACTTC

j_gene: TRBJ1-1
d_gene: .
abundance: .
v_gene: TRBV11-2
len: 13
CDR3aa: CTSSLASRGEAFF
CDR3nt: TGTACCAGCAGCTTAGCGTCGAGGGGGGAAGCTTTCTTT

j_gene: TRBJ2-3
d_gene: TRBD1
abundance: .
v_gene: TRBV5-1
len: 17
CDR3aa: CASSSSLSRDRGDTQYF
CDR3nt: TGCGCCAGCAGCTCCTCCTTGTCCCGGGACAGGGGGGATACGCAGTATTTT

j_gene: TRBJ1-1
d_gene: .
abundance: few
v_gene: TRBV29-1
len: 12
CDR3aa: CSASRRGTEAFF
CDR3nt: TGCAGCGCAAGCCGGAGGGGCACTGAAGCTTTCTTT

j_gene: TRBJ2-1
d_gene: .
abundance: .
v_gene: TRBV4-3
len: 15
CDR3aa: CASSHRARGYNEQFF
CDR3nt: TGCGCCAGCAGCCACAGGGCCAGGGGCTACAATGAGCAGTTCTTC

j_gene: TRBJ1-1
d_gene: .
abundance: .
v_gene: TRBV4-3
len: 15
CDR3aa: CASSQDPGLNTEAFF
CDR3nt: TGCGCCAGCAGCCAAGATCCGGGCCTGAACACTGAAGCTTTCTTT

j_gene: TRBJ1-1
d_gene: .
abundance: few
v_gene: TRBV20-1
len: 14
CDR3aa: CSATQGTMNTEAFF
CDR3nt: TGCAGTGCTACCCAGGGGACTATGAACACTGAAGCTTTCTTT